Listed below are T cell receptor beta chains from one sample, sequenced in a study of T cell changes during pregnancy in multiple sclerosis. The table came from immunoSEQ multiplex PCR; TCRdb's copy has only in-frame clones and leaves some out. The sample yields 25,000 to 40,000 clones, about nine tenths seen once. This specimen was CD8+ T cells from peripheral blood mononuclear cells, taken in the second trimester of pregnancy. All receptors derive from a female donor with multiple sclerosis, enrolled in a pregnancy study. Each CDR3 is given with its conserved first and last residue. A D gene is named only where the DNA matches it firmly. Clone size is given for some rows only: seen once, a few or many times, or a class if the clone is expanded.

j_call,v_call,d_call,clone_size,cdr3_nt,cdr3_aa
TRBJ2-1,TRBV2,NA,NA,TGTGCCAGCAGTGTTATTGGCGGGCTGGCGGATGAGCAGTTCTTC,CASSVIGGLADEQFF
TRBJ2-2,TRBV7-9,TRBD2,few,TGTGCCAGCAGCTTAGTCCTCGGACTAGCCGTGAACTCCGGGGAGCTGTTTTTT,CASSLVLGLAVNSGELFF
TRBJ1-5,TRBV9,NA,NA,TGTGCCAGCAGCGTAGGGACAGATAATCAGCCCCAGCATTTT,CASSVGTDNQPQHF
TRBJ2-2,TRBV7-9,NA,NA,TGTGCCAGCAGCTTAGTCAGGGCGCCCGGGGAGCTGTTTTTT,CASSLVRAPGELFF
TRBJ1-4,TRBV27,NA,NA,TGTGCCAGCAGTTCCCGGCTAGGGGATAATGAAAAACTGTTTTTT,CASSSRLGDNEKLFF
TRBJ2-5,TRBV2,TRBD1,NA,TGTGCCAGCAGGGGGGACAGGGAAGTAGAGACCCAGTACTTC,CASRGDREVETQYF
TRBJ1-2,TRBV7-3,NA,NA,TGTGCCACCCCGGGACATACTAACTATGGCTACACCTTC,CATPGHTNYGYTF
TRBJ2-7,TRBV4-2,NA,NA,TGTGCCAGCAGCCAAGTGTTAGCGAACGAGCAGTACTTC,CASSQVLANEQYF
TRBJ2-7,TRBV7-9,NA,NA,TGTGCCAGCAGCCTATCAAGTACTTCCTACGAGCAGTACTTC,CASSLSSTSYEQYF
TRBJ1-1,TRBV9,NA,once,TGTGCCAGCAGCGAGGGGGGGGGCACTGAAGCTTTCTTT,CASSEGGGTEAFF
TRBJ2-1,TRBV27,NA,NA,TGTGCCAGCAGTTTACTAGGAAATGAGCAGTTCTTC,CASSLLGNEQFF
TRBJ2-7,TRBV5-1,NA,NA,TGCGCCAGCAGCTTGGCCAGTAGCGCAAGCGGCGAGCAGTACTTC,CASSLASSASGEQYF
TRBJ1-4,TRBV6-5,NA,NA,TGTGCCAGCAGTTTCGAACTTGCAACTAATGAAAAACTGTTTTTT,CASSFELATNEKLFF
TRBJ1-3,TRBV7-6,NA,NA,TGTGCCAGCAGTGGTAGTGGGGGCACAGGGCTCGGTGGAAACACCATATATTTT,CASSGSGGTGLGGNTIYF
TRBJ2-7,TRBV14,NA,NA,TGTGCCAGCAGCCATTCGGAGGGAGACCCTCTCGAGCAGTACTTC,CASSHSEGDPLEQYF
TRBJ2-5,TRBV7-2,NA,NA,TGTGCCAGCAGCTTAGATATTGAACGGGCCCAGTACTTC,CASSLDIERAQYF
TRBJ2-5,TRBV6-5,TRBD2,NA,TGTGCCAGCAGTTACCCGGGACTAGCGGAAGAGACCCAGTACTTC,CASSYPGLAEETQYF
TRBJ2-1,TRBV4-3,TRBD2,NA,TGCGCCAGCAGCCAAGTATTCATAGCGGGAGCTCACAATGAGCAGTTCTTC,CASSQVFIAGAHNEQFF
TRBJ2-1,TRBV19,TRBD1,NA,TGTGCCAGTAGTATCCTGACAGGGAATGAGCAGTTCTTC,CASSILTGNEQFF
TRBJ2-7,TRBV7-9,NA,NA,TGTGCCAGCAGCCCCCTATCAACAGGATCCTACGAGCAGTACTTC,CASSPLSTGSYEQYF
TRBJ1-1,TRBV6-1,NA,NA,TGTGCCAGCACCCGGGGGGAGAACACTGAAGCTTTCTTT,CASTRGENTEAFF
TRBJ2-1,TRBV4-3,TRBD2,NA,TGCGCCAGCAGCCCGGGACTAGCGGGGTACAATGAGCAGTTCTTC,CASSPGLAGYNEQFF
TRBJ2-3,TRBV7-9,NA,NA,TGTGCCAGCAGCTTAGCCCAGGGGGAGGCAGATACGCAGTATTTT,CASSLAQGEADTQYF
TRBJ2-7,TRBV27,NA,NA,TGTGCCAGCAGTTTCGAATCTAGCGTCTCCTACGAGCAGTACTTC,CASSFESSVSYEQYF
TRBJ2-7,TRBV11-2,TRBD2,NA,TGTGCCAGCAGCTTGTTGACTAGCTCCGAGCAGTACTTC,CASSLLTSSEQYF
TRBJ1-1,TRBV30,NA,few,TGTGCCTGGAGCCAGAATTTACGGGGCACTGAAGCTTTCTTT,CAWSQNLRGTEAFF
TRBJ1-5,TRBV28,NA,NA,TGTGCCAGCGGAAAAGGGGGTTACCACGACAATCAGCCCCAGCATTTT,CASGKGGYHDNQPQHF
TRBJ2-7,TRBV10-2,TRBD1,NA,TGCGCCAGCAGTTGGGACAGAGCCTACGAGCAGTACTTC,CASSWDRAYEQYF
TRBJ2-7,TRBV19,NA,NA,TGTGCCAGTACAGGGTCCTTTCCCTACGAGCAGTACTTC,CASTGSFPYEQYF
TRBJ2-7,TRBV29-1,NA,NA,TGCAGCGGGGGAGATGGGTACTTCGAGCAGTACTTC,CSGGDGYFEQYF
TRBJ2-4,TRBV6-6,TRBD1,NA,TGTGCCAGCAGTTACGTCAGGGGGTACAACATTCAGTACTTC,CASSYVRGYNIQYF
TRBJ2-2,TRBV4-1,NA,once,TGCGCCAGCAGCCAAGATCCGGGTAGAATGAACACCGGGGAGCTGTTTTTT,CASSQDPGRMNTGELFF
TRBJ1-2,TRBV25-1,NA,NA,TGTGCCAGCAGTGAATATAGTAGCAGAGAAAATGGCTACACCTTC,CASSEYSSRENGYTF
TRBJ1-1,TRBV29-1,TRBD1,NA,TGCAGCGTGAGGGACAGGGGGCATATGAACACTGAAGCTTTCTTT,CSVRDRGHMNTEAFF
TRBJ2-3,TRBV19,TRBD2,NA,TGTGCCAGTAGTACCAGGACTAGCGGGAGTTCAACAGATACGCAGTATTTT,CASSTRTSGSSTDTQYF
TRBJ2-1,TRBV2,NA,NA,TGTGCCAGCAGTGAACCATGGGAGCGTCAGCGGAGGGGTGAGCAGTTCTTC,CASSEPWERQRRGEQFF
TRBJ2-5,TRBV23-1,TRBD1,NA,TGCGCCAGCAGTCAGGCCGTTGAAAACAGGGGTCGTGGTCTGGACTCGTACCAAGAGACCCAGTACTTC,CASSQAVENRGRGLDSYQETQYF
TRBJ1-1,TRBV4-1,NA,few,TGCGCCAGCAGCGCGGGCGCTGAAGCTTTCTTT,CASSAGAEAFF
TRBJ2-5,TRBV28,NA,NA,TGTGCCAGCAGTTTGGAGCGAGGAGAGACCCAGTACTTC,CASSLERGETQYF
TRBJ2-1,TRBV6-1,TRBD1,NA,TGTGCCAGCAGTGCCCGGGGGACAGGGGTTTCCTACAATGAGCAGTTCTTC,CASSARGTGVSYNEQFF
TRBJ1-5,TRBV15,NA,NA,TGTGCCACCAGGAGGACCTATGAACAGGTCGGCAATCAGCCCCAGCATTTT,CATRRTYEQVGNQPQHF
TRBJ1-5,TRBV19,TRBD1,NA,TGTGCCAGTAGTAACTACGACAGGGGGAGCAATCAGCCCCAGCATTTT,CASSNYDRGSNQPQHF
TRBJ2-3,TRBV7-9,TRBD1,NA,TGTGCCAGCAGCTCAGGGGGCGCACACACAGATACGCAGTATTTT,CASSSGGAHTDTQYF
TRBJ2-1,TRBV9,TRBD2,once,TGTGCCAGCAGCCCCCCCCGGACTAGCGGGAACAATGAGCAGTTCTTC,CASSPPRTSGNNEQFF
TRBJ2-2,TRBV4-3,NA,few,TGCGCCAGCAGCCAAAAACCGGGACTCCACACCGGGGAGCTGTTTTTT,CASSQKPGLHTGELFF
TRBJ1-6,TRBV28,TRBD1,NA,TGTGCCAGCAGTCCCTCGACAGGGGCTAATTCACCCCTCCACTTT,CASSPSTGANSPLHF
TRBJ2-6,TRBV27,TRBD1,few,TGTGCCAGCAGTTCATCAGGGGGCTCTGGGGCCAACGTCCTGACTTTC,CASSSSGGSGANVLTF
TRBJ2-1,TRBV7-2,NA,NA,TGTGCCAGCAGAGCAAGCGGAGACAATGAGCAGTTCTTC,CASRASGDNEQFF
TRBJ2-3,TRBV5-1,TRBD2,NA,TGCGCCAGCAGCAACGGACTAGCGGGAGGAAGGGGCACAGATACGCAGTATTTT,CASSNGLAGGRGTDTQYF
TRBJ1-1,TRBV28,TRBD1,many,TGTGCCAGCAGTCTACCCCATCGGGACAGAGGCATGAACACTGAAGCTTTCTTT,CASSLPHRDRGMNTEAFF
TRBJ1-5,TRBV19,TRBD1,NA,TGTGCCAGTAGCAAGGACAGGGGCGAAACTAGCAATCAGCCCCAGCATTTT,CASSKDRGETSNQPQHF
TRBJ1-1,TRBV27,NA,NA,TGTGCCAGCAGTTCTCGAGGCACTGAAGCTTTCTTT,CASSSRGTEAFF
TRBJ1-5,TRBV25-1,TRBD1,NA,TGTGCCAGCAGTGAGACAGGGGGGAATCAGCCCCAGCATTTT,CASSETGGNQPQHF